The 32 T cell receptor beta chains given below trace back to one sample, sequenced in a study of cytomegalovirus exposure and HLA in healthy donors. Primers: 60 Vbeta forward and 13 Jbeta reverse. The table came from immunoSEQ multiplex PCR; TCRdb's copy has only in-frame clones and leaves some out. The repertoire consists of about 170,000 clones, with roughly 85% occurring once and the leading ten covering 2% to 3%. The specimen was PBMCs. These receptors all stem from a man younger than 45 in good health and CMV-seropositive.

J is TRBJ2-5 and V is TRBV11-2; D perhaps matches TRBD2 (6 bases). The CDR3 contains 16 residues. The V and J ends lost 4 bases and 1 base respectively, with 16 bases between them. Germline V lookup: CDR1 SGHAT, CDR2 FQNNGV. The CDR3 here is CASSSWRGRSQETQYF. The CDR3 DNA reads TGTGCCAGCAGCTCCTGGAGGGGAAGATCCCAAGAGACCCAGTACTTC. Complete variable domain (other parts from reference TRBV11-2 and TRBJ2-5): EAGVAQSPRYKIIEKRQSVAFWCNPISGHATLYWYQQILGQGPKLLIQFQNNGVVDDSQLPKDRFSAERLKGVDSTLKIQPAKLEDSAVYLCASSSWRGRSQETQYFGPGTRLLVL.

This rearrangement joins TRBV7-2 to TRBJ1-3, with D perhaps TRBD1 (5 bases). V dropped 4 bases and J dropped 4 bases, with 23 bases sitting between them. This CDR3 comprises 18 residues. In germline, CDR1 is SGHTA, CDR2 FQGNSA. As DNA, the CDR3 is TGTGCCAGCAGCTCCTCTGCCTTTGGTAGGGGCCCCGGAAACACCATATATTTT. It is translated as CASSSSAFGRGPGNTIYF.

For the CDR3, the DNA is TGTGCCAGTAGTATAGGGACTAGCTGGGCCACAGATACGCAGTATTTT. This encodes CASSIGTSWATDTQYF. The chain recombines TRBV19 with TRBJ2-3, with TRBD2 matching 8 bases. There are 16 residues in the CDR3. The trim removed 1 base at V and 2 bases at J, leaving 5 bases unmatched. Per germline, CDR1 LNHDA and CDR2 SQIVND (reference sequence).

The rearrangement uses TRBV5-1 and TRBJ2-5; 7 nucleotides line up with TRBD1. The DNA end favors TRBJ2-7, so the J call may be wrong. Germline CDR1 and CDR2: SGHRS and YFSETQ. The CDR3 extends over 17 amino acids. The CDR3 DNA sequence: TGCGCCAGCAGCTTCTTTTCCCCGGACAGGACGGACTACGAGCAGTACTTC. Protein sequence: CASSFFSPDRTDYEQYF.

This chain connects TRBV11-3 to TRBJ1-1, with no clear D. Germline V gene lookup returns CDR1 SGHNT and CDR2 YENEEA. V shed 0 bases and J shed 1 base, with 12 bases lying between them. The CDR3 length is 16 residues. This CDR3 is CASSLDSWAGNTEAFF. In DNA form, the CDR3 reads TGTGCCAGCAGCTTAGATTCTTGGGCGGGGAACACTGAAGCTTTCTTT. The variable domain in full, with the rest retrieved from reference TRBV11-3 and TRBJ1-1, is EAGVVQSPRYKIIEKKQPVAFWCNPISGHNTLYWYLQNLGQGPELLIRYENEEAVDDSQLPKDRFSAERLKGVDSTLKIQPAELGDSAVYLCASSLDSWAGNTEAFFGQGTRLTVV.

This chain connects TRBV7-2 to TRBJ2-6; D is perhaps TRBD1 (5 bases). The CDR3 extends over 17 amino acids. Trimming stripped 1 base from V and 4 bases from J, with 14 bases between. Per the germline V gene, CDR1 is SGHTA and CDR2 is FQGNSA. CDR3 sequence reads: CASSLGISGFGANVLTF. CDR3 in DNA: TGTGCCAGCAGCTTAGGAATCTCAGGGTTCGGGGCCAACGTCCTGACTTTC.

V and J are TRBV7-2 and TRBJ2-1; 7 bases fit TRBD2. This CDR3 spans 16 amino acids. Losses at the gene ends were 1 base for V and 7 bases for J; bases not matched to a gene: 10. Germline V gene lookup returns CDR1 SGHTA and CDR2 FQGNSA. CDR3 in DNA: TGTGCCAGCAGCTTAGGTAGCGGGCAGTGGGTTAATGAGCAGTTCTTC. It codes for CASSLGSGQWVNEQFF.

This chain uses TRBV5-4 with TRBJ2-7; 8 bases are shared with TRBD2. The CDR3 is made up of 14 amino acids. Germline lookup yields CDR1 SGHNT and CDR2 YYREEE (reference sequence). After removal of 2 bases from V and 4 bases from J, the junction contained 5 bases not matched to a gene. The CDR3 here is CASSFQGGRYEQYV. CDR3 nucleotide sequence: TGTGCCAGCAGCTTCCAAGGCGGGAGGTACGAGCAGTACGTC.

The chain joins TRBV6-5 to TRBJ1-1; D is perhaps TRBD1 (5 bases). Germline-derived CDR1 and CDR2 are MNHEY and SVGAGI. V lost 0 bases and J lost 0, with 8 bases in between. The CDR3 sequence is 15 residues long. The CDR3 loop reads CASSYSQGVNTEAFF. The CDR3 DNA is TGTGCCAGCAGTTACTCTCAAGGGGTGAACACTGAAGCTTTCTTT.

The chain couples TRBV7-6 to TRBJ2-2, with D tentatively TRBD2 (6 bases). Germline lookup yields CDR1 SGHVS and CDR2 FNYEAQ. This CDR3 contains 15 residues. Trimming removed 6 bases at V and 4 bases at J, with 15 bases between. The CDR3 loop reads CASREGTSSTGELFF. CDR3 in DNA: TGTGCCAGCAGGGAGGGTACATCAAGCACCGGGGAGCTGTTTTTT.

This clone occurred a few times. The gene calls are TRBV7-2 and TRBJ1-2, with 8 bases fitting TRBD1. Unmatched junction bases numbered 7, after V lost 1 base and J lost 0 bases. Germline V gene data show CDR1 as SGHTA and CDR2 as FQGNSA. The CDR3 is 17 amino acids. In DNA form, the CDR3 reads TGTGCCAGCAGCTTAGGCAGCCCGGGACAGGCTAACTATGGCTACACCTTC. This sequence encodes CASSLGSPGQANYGYTF.

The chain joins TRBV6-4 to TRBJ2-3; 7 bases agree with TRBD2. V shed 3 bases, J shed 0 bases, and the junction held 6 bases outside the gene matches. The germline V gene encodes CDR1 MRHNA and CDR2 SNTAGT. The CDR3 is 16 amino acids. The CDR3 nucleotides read TGTGCCAGCAGTGAGTCAGGTAGCGGGAGCACAGATACGCAGTATTTT. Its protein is CASSESGSGSTDTQYF.

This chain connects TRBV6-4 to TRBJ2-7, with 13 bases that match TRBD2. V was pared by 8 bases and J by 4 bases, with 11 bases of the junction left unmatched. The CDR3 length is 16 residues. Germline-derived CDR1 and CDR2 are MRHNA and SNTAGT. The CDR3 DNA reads TGTGCCAGCCGGACTAGCGGGAGTAACAAACCTTACGAGCAGTACGTC. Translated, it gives CASRTSGSNKPYEQYV.

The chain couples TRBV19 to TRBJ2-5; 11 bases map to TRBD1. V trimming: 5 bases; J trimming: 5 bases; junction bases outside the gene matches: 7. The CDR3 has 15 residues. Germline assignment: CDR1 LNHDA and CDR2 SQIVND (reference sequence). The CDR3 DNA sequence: TGTGCCAGTAGTCTAGGACAGGGGGCGTGGGAGACCCAGTACTTC. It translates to CASSLGQGAWETQYF.

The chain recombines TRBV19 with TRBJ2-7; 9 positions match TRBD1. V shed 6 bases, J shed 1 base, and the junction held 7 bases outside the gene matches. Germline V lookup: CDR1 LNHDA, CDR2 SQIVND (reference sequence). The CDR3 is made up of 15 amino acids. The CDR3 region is CASSPGQGLSYEQYF. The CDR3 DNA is TGTGCCAGTAGCCCTGGACAGGGGTTATCCTACGAGCAGTACTTC.

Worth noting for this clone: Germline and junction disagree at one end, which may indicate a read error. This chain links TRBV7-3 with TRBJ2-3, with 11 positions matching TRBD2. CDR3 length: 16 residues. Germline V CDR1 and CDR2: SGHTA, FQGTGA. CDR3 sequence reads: CASSLRLAGGGDTQYF. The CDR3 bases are TGTGCCAGCAGTTTAAGGCTAGCGGGGGGTGGAGATACGCAGTATTTT.

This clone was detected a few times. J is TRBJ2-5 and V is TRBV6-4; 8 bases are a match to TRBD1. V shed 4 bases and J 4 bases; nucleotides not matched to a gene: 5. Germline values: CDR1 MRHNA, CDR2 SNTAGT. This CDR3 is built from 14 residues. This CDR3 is CASSGGTGGETQYF. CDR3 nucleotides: TGTGCCAGCAGTGGGGGTACAGGGGGAGAGACCCAGTACTTC.

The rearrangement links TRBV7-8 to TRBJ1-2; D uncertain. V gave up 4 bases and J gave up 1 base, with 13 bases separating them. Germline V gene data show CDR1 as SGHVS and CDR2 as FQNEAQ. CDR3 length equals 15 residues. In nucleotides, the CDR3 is TGTGCCAGCAGCTCTCCTGGGGAGGGTAACTATGGCTACACCTTC. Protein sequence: CASSSPGEGNYGYTF.

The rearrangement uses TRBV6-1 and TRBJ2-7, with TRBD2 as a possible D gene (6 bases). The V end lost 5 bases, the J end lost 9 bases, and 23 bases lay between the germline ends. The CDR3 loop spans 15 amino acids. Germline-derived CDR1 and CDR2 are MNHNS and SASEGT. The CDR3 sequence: CASSPTSSQKRGQYV. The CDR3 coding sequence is TGTGCCAGCAGTCCCACTAGCTCCCAGAAAAGAGGGCAGTACGTC.

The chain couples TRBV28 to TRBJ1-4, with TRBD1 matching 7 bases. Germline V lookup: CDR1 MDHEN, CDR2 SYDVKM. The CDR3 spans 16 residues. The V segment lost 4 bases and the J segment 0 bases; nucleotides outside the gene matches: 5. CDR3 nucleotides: TGTGCCAGCAGTTCCCTCACAGGGGCAACTAATGAAAAACTGTTTTTT. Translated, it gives CASSSLTGATNEKLFF. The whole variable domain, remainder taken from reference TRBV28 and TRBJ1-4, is DVKVTQSSRYLVKRTGEKVFLECVQDMDHENMFWYRQDPGLGLRLIYFSYDVKMKEKGDIPEGYSVSREKKERFSLILESASTNQTSMYLCASSSLTGATNEKLFFGSGTQLSVL.

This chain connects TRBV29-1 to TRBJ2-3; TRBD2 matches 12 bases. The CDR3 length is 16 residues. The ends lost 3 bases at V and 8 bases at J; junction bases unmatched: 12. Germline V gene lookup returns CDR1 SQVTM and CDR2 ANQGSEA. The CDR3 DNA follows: TGCAGCGTTGAGGTCGGACTAGCGGGGCCCGGGGGTACGCAGTATTTT. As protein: CSVEVGLAGPGGTQYF.

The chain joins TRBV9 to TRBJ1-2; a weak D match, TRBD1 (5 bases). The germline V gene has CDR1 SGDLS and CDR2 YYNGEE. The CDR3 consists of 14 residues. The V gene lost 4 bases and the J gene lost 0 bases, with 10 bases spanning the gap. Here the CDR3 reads CASSPRTSNYGYTF. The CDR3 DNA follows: TGTGCCAGCAGCCCACGGACATCTAACTATGGCTACACCTTC.

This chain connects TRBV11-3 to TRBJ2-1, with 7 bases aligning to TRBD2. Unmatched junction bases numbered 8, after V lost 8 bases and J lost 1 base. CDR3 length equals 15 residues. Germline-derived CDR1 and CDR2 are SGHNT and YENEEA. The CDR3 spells CASQGTNPSYNEQFF. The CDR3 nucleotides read TGTGCCAGCCAAGGGACTAACCCGTCCTACAATGAGCAGTTCTTC.

The chain's CDR3 is CASSPTGTHYNEQFF. The CDR3 bases are TGTGCCAGCTCACCAACCGGGACACACTACAATGAGCAGTTCTTC. The chain couples TRBV18 to TRBJ2-1; the D gene is possibly TRBD1 (6 bases). V was shortened by 2 bases and J by 3 bases, with 11 bases between the two germline ends. CDR1 and CDR2 from the germline V gene are KGHSH and LQKENI. CDR3 length: 15 amino acids.

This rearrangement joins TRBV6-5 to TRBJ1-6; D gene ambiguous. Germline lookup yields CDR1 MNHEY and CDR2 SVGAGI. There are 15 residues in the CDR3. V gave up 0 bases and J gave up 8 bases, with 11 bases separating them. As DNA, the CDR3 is TGTGCCAGCAGTTACTCGGTATATCAGGATTCACCCCTCCACTTT. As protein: CASSYSVYQDSPLHF.

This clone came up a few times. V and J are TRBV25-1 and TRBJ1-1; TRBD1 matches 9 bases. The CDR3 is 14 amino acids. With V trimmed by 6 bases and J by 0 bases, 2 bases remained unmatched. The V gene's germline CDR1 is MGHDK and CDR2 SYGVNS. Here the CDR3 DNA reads TGTGCCAGCAGGGGACAGGGCCTGAACACTGAAGCTTTCTTT. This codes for CASRGQGLNTEAFF. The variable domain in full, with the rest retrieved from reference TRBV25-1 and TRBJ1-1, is EADIYQTPRYLVIGTGKKITLECSQTMGHDKMYWYQQDPGMELHLIHYSYGVNSTEKGDLSSESTVSRIRTEHFPLTLESARPSHTSQYLCASRGQGLNTEAFFGQGTRLTVV.

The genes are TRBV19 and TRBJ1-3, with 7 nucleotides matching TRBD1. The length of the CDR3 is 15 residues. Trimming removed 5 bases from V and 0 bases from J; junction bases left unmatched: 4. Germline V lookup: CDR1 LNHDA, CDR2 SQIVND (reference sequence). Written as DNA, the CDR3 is TGTGCCAGTAGTCGACAGGGTAGCTCTGGAAACACCATATATTTT. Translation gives CASSRQGSSGNTIYF.

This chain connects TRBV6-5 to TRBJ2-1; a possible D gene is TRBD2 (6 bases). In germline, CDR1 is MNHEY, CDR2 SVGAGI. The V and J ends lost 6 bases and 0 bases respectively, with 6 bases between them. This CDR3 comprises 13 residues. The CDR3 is CASSGSSYNEQFF. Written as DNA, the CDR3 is TGTGCCAGCAGCGGGAGCTCCTACAATGAGCAGTTCTTC.

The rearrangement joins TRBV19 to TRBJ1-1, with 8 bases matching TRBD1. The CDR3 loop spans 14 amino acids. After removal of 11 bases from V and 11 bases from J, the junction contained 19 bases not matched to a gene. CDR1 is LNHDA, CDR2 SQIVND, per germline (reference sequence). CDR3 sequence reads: CASRGQREIDAAFF. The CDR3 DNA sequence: TGTGCCTCCAGGGGGCAAAGGGAGATTGATGCGGCTTTCTTT. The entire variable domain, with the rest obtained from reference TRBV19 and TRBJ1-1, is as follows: DGGITQSPKYLFRKEGQNVTLSCEQNLNHDAMYWYRQDPGQGLRLIYYSQIVNDFQKGDIAEGYSVSREKKESFPLTVTSAQKNPTAFYLCASRGQREIDAAFFGQGTRLTVV.

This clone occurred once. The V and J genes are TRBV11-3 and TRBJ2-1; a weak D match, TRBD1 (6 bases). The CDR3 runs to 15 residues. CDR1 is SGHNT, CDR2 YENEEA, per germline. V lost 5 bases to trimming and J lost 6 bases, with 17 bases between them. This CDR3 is CASSPRPDRPNEQFF. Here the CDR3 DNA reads TGTGCCAGCAGCCCCAGACCAGACAGGCCCAATGAGCAGTTCTTC.

The CDR3, as DNA: TGTGCCAGCAGCTATTATACTAGCTACACCGGGGAGCTGTTTTTT. Its translation: CASSYYTSYTGELFF. V usage is TRBV11-2 and J usage is TRBJ2-2; a possible D gene is TRBD2 (6 bases). Germline V CDR1 and CDR2: SGHAT, FQNNGV. V lost 4 bases, J lost 3 bases, and 12 bases lay in between. This CDR3 is built from 15 residues.

The CDR3 coding sequence is TGCGCCAGCAGCCAAATGGAGTCCGCCCCTTATGGCTACACCTTC. This translates into CASSQMESAPYGYTF. The chain has TRBV4-3 and TRBJ1-2; D gene ambiguous. The V gene's germline CDR1 is LGHNA and CDR2 YSLEER. The CDR3 loop spans 15 amino acids. The V end was cut by 2 bases, the J end by 5 bases, with 15 bases between.